This T cell receptor (beta chain) was retrieved from a study of blood T cells in healthy people across ages. Peripheral blood, roughly 9.3 milliliters per donor, was collected. Germline V gene sequence: CDR1 MNHEY, CDR2 SVGAGI. The CDR3 loop spans 15 amino acids. V shed 5 bases and J shed 1 base, with 12 bases lying between them. The use of a sample-barcoded 5' primer and a J-beta primer mix characterized a second PCR of about 6 to 12 cycles. A template-switch adaptor that had 12 random nucleotides put a tag on each cDNA molecule. TCRdb re-called the 5' RACE reads through MiXCR, storing one row per CDR3 protein. The profile shows 850,000 to 1,100,000 distinct CDR3 sequences, about two fifths of them singletons.

This receptor was obtained from a man aged 18 to 35 in good health. This chain joins TRBV6-5 and TRBJ1-5; no clear D gene. The specimen was blood. The CDR3 loop is CASSRTGRSNQPQHF. CDR3 in DNA: TGTGCCAGCAGTCGGACTGGAAGAAGCAATCAGCCCCAGCATTTT.